The rows below give T cell receptor beta chains drawn from one sample of a study of shared clonotypes between healthy human individuals. Assay used: immunoSEQ multiplex PCR; TCRdb lists only in-frame clones, some missing. Of roughly 490,000 clones listed, 70% to 85% are singletons. Specimen: PBMCs. Every receptor here comes from a woman aged 40 to 50 in good health. Some clones in this sample may be carry-over from other donors' samples. Both conserved end residues are part of each CDR3. D genes are given only for firm matches. The listing skips clone size in some rows; elsewhere it reads once, few, many or a size class.

D	V	size	J	CDR3	DNA
.	TRBV7-2	.	TRBJ2-3	CASSLDGLVGDTQYF	TGTGCCAGCAGCTTAGATGGACTGGTAGGAGATACGCAGTATTTT
TRBD1	TRBV10-3	.	TRBJ1-2	CAISDRGLVYGYTF	TGTGCCATCAGTGACAGGGGGCTGGTTTATGGCTACACCTTC
TRBD2	TRBV7-3	.	TRBJ2-7	CASSPSGGSSYEQYF	TGTGCCAGCAGTCCCTCCGGGGGGAGCTCCTACGAGCAGTACTTC
.	TRBV6-5	.	TRBJ2-2	CASRPNTGELFF	TGTGCCAGCCGGCCCAACACCGGGGAGCTGTTTTTT
.	TRBV5-1	.	TRBJ2-1	CASSLAAGNNEQFF	TGCGCCAGCAGCTTGGCGGCGGGAAACAATGAGCAGTTCTTC
.	TRBV27	many	TRBJ2-3	CASNPQRRGSTDTQYF	TGTGCCAGCAATCCCCAACGGAGGGGCAGCACAGATACGCAGTATTTT
TRBD1	TRBV7-3	.	TRBJ2-1	CASSVQGNEQFF	TGTGCCAGCAGCGTACAGGGGAATGAGCAGTTCTTC
TRBD1	TRBV19	.	TRBJ2-7	CASSMGQGIPEQYF	TGTGCCAGTAGTATGGGACAGGGGATTCCCGAGCAGTACTTC
.	TRBV4-1	.	TRBJ1-1	CASSQGPGQTLNTEAFF	TGCGCCAGCAGCCAAGGGCCGGGGCAGACCCTGAACACTGAAGCTTTCTTT
TRBD1	TRBV29-1	.	TRBJ1-1	CSVETGGDTEAFF	TGCAGCGTTGAGACAGGGGGGGACACTGAAGCTTTCTTT
.	TRBV15	many	TRBJ2-7	CATSRVLVNEQYF	TGTGCCACCAGCAGGGTACTAGTTAACGAGCAGTACTTC
.	TRBV7-6	.	TRBJ1-5	CASSSGQLRQPQHF	TGTGCCAGCAGCTCAGGCCAGTTGAGGCAGCCCCAGCATTTT
.	TRBV5-6	.	TRBJ2-4	CASSLAVQGLYIQYF	TGTGCCAGCAGCTTGGCCGTACAGGGTTTATACATTCAGTACTTC
.	TRBV11-2	.	TRBJ2-5	CASSLGWAQETQYF	TGTGCCAGCAGCTTAGGCTGGGCTCAAGAGACCCAGTACTTC
.	TRBV5-1	.	TRBJ1-4	CASSLGAGEKLFF	TGCGCCAGCAGCTTGGGGGCGGGTGAAAAACTGTTTTTT
.	TRBV6-5	once	TRBJ1-2	CASSSRDGAGYTF	TGTGCCAGCAGTAGCCGGGACGGAGCCGGCTACACCTTC
.	TRBV11-2	.	TRBJ2-1	CASSLYRTDDNEQFF	TGTGCCAGCAGCCTCTACCGGACCGACGACAATGAGCAGTTCTTC
.	TRBV7-9	.	TRBJ1-2	CASSPRTANYGYTF	TGTGCCAGCAGCCCCAGGACAGCTAACTATGGCTACACCTTC
TRBD1	TRBV6-5	.	TRBJ1-2	CASSYAGTAYGYTF	TGTGCCAGCAGTTACGCCGGGACAGCCTATGGCTACACCTTC
.	TRBV4-3	few	TRBJ2-1	CASSQGGSNEQFF	TGCGCCAGCAGCCAAGGAGGGTCCAATGAGCAGTTCTTC
.	TRBV27	few	TRBJ2-3	CASSSQGTDTQYF	TGTGCCAGCAGTTCCCAGGGAACAGATACGCAGTATTTT
.	TRBV28	many	TRBJ1-2	CASSLKGYGYTF	TGTGCCAGCAGTTTGAAGGGGTATGGCTACACCTTC
.	TRBV15	.	TRBJ2-5	CATARDPQETQYF	TGTGCCACCGCGCGGGACCCCCAAGAGACCCAGTACTTC
.	TRBV5-6	.	TRBJ2-6	CASSQQGSGANVLTF	TGTGCCAGCAGTCAGCAGGGCTCTGGGGCCAACGTCCTGACTTTC
TRBD2	TRBV28	.	TRBJ2-1	CASSLASGGHNEQFF	TGTGCCAGCAGTCTAGCTAGCGGTGGCCACAATGAGCAGTTCTTC
TRBD1	TRBV5-1	.	TRBJ1-1	CASSQGQGSMNTEAFF	TGCGCCAGCAGCCAGGGACAGGGGTCGATGAACACTGAAGCTTTCTTT
.	TRBV7-8	.	TRBJ2-7	CASSPRGQAYEQYF	TGTGCCAGCAGCCCTAGGGGCCAAGCCTACGAGCAGTACTTC
.	TRBV11-2	.	TRBJ2-1	CASTDWASSGEQFF	TGTGCCAGCACCGACTGGGCTAGCAGTGGTGAGCAGTTCTTC
TRBD1	TRBV5-1	.	TRBJ1-4	CASSSTGSSNEKLFF	TGCGCCAGCAGCTCGACAGGGAGCTCTAATGAAAAACTGTTTTTT
.	TRBV28	.	TRBJ2-4	CALEKKVLQNIQYF	TGTGCCTTAGAGAAGAAAGTCCTTCAAAACATTCAGTACTTC
.	TRBV14	.	TRBJ1-2	CASSPSLGGSPYGYTF	TGTGCCAGCAGCCCATCGCTAGGGGGGAGCCCCTATGGCTACACCTTC
.	TRBV9	few	TRBJ2-1	CASSPTESSYNEQFF	TGTGCCAGCAGCCCCACGGAGAGCTCCTACAATGAGCAGTTCTTC
.	TRBV5-4	.	TRBJ2-2	CASSLGMGTGYTGELFF	TGTGCCAGCAGCTTGGGTATGGGGACGGGCTACACCGGGGAGCTGTTTTTT
.	TRBV29-1	.	TRBJ2-1	CSVEVFGNEQFF	TGCAGCGTTGAGGTTTTTGGGAATGAGCAGTTCTTC
.	TRBV5-8	.	TRBJ1-2	CASSLSYGYTF	TGTGCCAGCAGCTTGTCTTATGGCTACACCTTC
TRBD2	TRBV7-2	few	TRBJ2-1	CASSPGGSGTNNEQFF	TGTGCCAGCAGCCCAGGAGGTAGCGGGACGAATAATGAGCAGTTCTTC
TRBD2	TRBV9	.	TRBJ2-3	CASSVGDSGITDTQYF	TGTGCCAGCAGCGTAGGTGATAGCGGGATTACAGATACGCAGTATTTT
.	TRBV30	.	TRBJ1-3	CAWSSGSGSGNTIYF	TGTGCCTGGTCTAGCGGGAGCGGGTCCGGAAACACCATATATTTT
.	TRBV5-6	once	TRBJ2-7	CASSSGRDSYEQYF	TGTGCCAGCAGCTCAGGTAGAGACTCCTACGAGCAGTACTTC
.	TRBV7-9	.	TRBJ1-5	CASSLPTNSNQPQHF	TGTGCCAGCAGCCTACCGACGAATAGCAATCAGCCCCAGCATTTT
.	TRBV7-2	.	TRBJ2-7	CASSLERDSEQYF	TGTGCCAGCAGCTTAGAGCGGGACAGCGAGCAGTACTTC
TRBD1	TRBV28	.	TRBJ1-5	CASYGQGGGNQPQHF	TGTGCCAGCTACGGACAGGGCGGTGGCAATCAGCCCCAGCATTTT
.	TRBV5-4	few	TRBJ1-1	CASSLPSYSGSVTEAFF	TGTGCCAGCAGCTTGCCGTCGTACTCGGGGTCTGTCACTGAAGCTTTCTTT
.	TRBV4-1	.	TRBJ2-1	CASSQRSGKDNEQFF	TGCGCCAGCAGCCAACGCTCAGGAAAGGACAATGAGCAGTTCTTC
.	TRBV5-4	.	TRBJ1-1	CASSPQGRALVEAFF	TGTGCCAGCAGCCCACAGGGAAGGGCTCTGGTCGAAGCTTTCTTT